These T cell receptor beta chains were read from a single sample in a study of cytomegalovirus exposure and HLA in healthy donors. Profiling relied on immunoSEQ multiplex PCR, and the TCRdb table lists in-frame clones only, not all of them. This table has 150,000 to 200,000 clones, approximately 88% appearing once. The sample consisted of PBMCs. All receptors derive from a boy between 5 and 17 years old in good health and CMV-seronegative. The CDR3 runs from the conserved cysteine through the conserved F or W. Fields, in order: J gene, clone size, V gene, CDR3 protein. Some rows have no size entry. The others give once, few or many, or a class for an expanded clone.

J gene: TRBJ2-7; clone size: few; V gene: TRBV4-1; CDR3 protein: CASSSRLAGHPYEQYF
J gene: TRBJ1-2; clone size: NA; V gene: TRBV19; CDR3 protein: CASSIVPGRDGYTF
J gene: TRBJ1-3; clone size: NA; V gene: TRBV9; CDR3 protein: CASMSGNTIYF
J gene: TRBJ2-7; clone size: NA; V gene: TRBV11-1; CDR3 protein: CASSLNSLSSYEQYF
J gene: TRBJ2-2; clone size: NA; V gene: TRBV19; CDR3 protein: CASSMLYGSGTGDTGELFF
J gene: TRBJ2-1; clone size: NA; V gene: TRBV6-5; CDR3 protein: CASSYISAVNEQFF
J gene: TRBJ2-5; clone size: NA; V gene: TRBV21-1; CDR3 protein: CARTGSLLLETQYF
J gene: TRBJ1-5; clone size: NA; V gene: TRBV7-2; CDR3 protein: CASSRERPGQGDQPQHF
J gene: TRBJ2-1; clone size: NA; V gene: TRBV28; CDR3 protein: CASSSTLGFGEYNEQFF
J gene: TRBJ1-1; clone size: NA; V gene: TRBV12-5; CDR3 protein: CASGLVGLGNTEAFF
J gene: TRBJ1-1; clone size: NA; V gene: TRBV9; CDR3 protein: CASSARTGGRDEAFF
J gene: TRBJ2-7; clone size: once; V gene: TRBV5-6; CDR3 protein: CASSLVVQTYEQYF
J gene: TRBJ2-5; clone size: NA; V gene: TRBV7-6; CDR3 protein: CASSFPQETQYF
J gene: TRBJ2-4; clone size: NA; V gene: TRBV28; CDR3 protein: CASSLRGLASVKNIQYF
J gene: TRBJ2-7; clone size: NA; V gene: TRBV19; CDR3 protein: CASRSGGGGLAGTYEQYF
J gene: TRBJ1-1; clone size: NA; V gene: TRBV5-6; CDR3 protein: CASSPTGQGYTEAFF
J gene: TRBJ2-5; clone size: NA; V gene: TRBV11-2; CDR3 protein: CASSNLPGQLQETQYF
J gene: TRBJ2-7; clone size: NA; V gene: TRBV6-9; CDR3 protein: CASIIRDREREQYF
J gene: TRBJ2-3; clone size: NA; V gene: TRBV2; CDR3 protein: CASRDRGDTQYF
J gene: TRBJ1-2; clone size: NA; V gene: TRBV5-1; CDR3 protein: CASSSMGHQAGGYTF
J gene: TRBJ2-2; clone size: NA; V gene: TRBV4-1; CDR3 protein: CASSQVGNRNGELFF
J gene: TRBJ2-7; clone size: NA; V gene: TRBV6-5; CDR3 protein: CASSYRVAYEQYF
J gene: TRBJ1-2; clone size: NA; V gene: TRBV5-8; CDR3 protein: CASSQDSNYGYTF
J gene: NA; clone size: NA; V gene: TRBV6-5; CDR3 protein: CASSYRDSTYEQYF
J gene: TRBJ2-1; clone size: NA; V gene: TRBV19; CDR3 protein: CASSIADNNYNEQFF
J gene: TRBJ2-5; clone size: NA; V gene: TRBV7-3; CDR3 protein: CASSNWTSGEETQYF
J gene: TRBJ2-7; clone size: NA; V gene: TRBV7-3; CDR3 protein: CASSLVSGGSYEQYF
J gene: TRBJ2-7; clone size: NA; V gene: TRBV5-5; CDR3 protein: CASSWGVGAYEQYF
J gene: TRBJ2-7; clone size: NA; V gene: TRBV7-9; CDR3 protein: CASSLSGELSGEQYF
J gene: TRBJ2-7; clone size: NA; V gene: TRBV19; CDR3 protein: CASSIGGLEQYF
J gene: TRBJ2-7; clone size: NA; V gene: TRBV2; CDR3 protein: CASQGVAYEQYF
J gene: TRBJ2-3; clone size: NA; V gene: TRBV2; CDR3 protein: CASSEARGRGDTQYF
J gene: TRBJ1-6; clone size: NA; V gene: TRBV7-2; CDR3 protein: CASSPGTGSFSPLHF
J gene: TRBJ2-1; clone size: NA; V gene: TRBV25-1; CDR3 protein: CASSEADRVYNEQFF
J gene: TRBJ1-5; clone size: NA; V gene: TRBV10-3; CDR3 protein: CAIRPTGEDQPQHF
J gene: TRBJ2-1; clone size: NA; V gene: TRBV29-1; CDR3 protein: CSVVGGYNEQFF
J gene: TRBJ2-1; clone size: NA; V gene: TRBV9; CDR3 protein: CASSVADSLANEQFF
J gene: TRBJ1-3; clone size: once; V gene: TRBV18; CDR3 protein: CASSPTQGNSGNTIYF
J gene: TRBJ1-5; clone size: NA; V gene: TRBV6-1; CDR3 protein: CASSVRGSNQPQHF
J gene: TRBJ1-1; clone size: once; V gene: TRBV27; CDR3 protein: CASIYRGWAFF
J gene: TRBJ1-1; clone size: NA; V gene: TRBV6-5; CDR3 protein: CASRRQGRADTEAFF
J gene: TRBJ2-2; clone size: NA; V gene: TRBV4-3; CDR3 protein: CASSQGAGGLTGELFF
J gene: TRBJ2-6; clone size: NA; V gene: TRBV11-1; CDR3 protein: CASSLRDRTRSGANVLTF
J gene: TRBJ2-6; clone size: NA; V gene: TRBV18; CDR3 protein: CASSPSVQPSGANVLTF